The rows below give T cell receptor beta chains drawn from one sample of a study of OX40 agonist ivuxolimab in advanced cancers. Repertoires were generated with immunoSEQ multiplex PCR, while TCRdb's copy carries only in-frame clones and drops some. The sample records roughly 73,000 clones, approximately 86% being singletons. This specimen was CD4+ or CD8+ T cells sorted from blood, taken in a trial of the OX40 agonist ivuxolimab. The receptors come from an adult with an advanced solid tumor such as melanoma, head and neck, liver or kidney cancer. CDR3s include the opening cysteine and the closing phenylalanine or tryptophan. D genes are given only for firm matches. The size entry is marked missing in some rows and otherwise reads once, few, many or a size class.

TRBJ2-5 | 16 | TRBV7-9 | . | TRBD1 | TGTGCCAGCAGCCTCAATCTGGGCGGGACAGGAGAGACCCAGTACTTC | CASSLNLGGTGETQYF
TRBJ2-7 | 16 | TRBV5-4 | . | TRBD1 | TGTGCCAGCAGCTCCGGGACAGGGGGTCCTGGCCACGAGCAGTACTTC | CASSSGTGGPGHEQYF
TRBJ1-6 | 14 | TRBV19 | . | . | TGTGCCAGTATGGGAGTCGGTCTCGATTCACCCCTCCACTTT | CASMGVGLDSPLHF
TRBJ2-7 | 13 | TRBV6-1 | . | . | TGTGCCAGCAGAAGTCCTGTAACCTACGAGCAGTACTTC | CASRSPVTYEQYF
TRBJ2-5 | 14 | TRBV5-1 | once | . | TGCGCCAGCGCCCCCAGAGCGGATCAAGAGACCCAGTACTTC | CASAPRADQETQYF
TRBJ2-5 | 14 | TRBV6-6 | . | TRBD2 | TGTGCCAGCAGGCCGCTAGCGGCACAAGAGACCCAGTACTTC | CASRPLAAQETQYF
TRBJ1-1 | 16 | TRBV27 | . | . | TGTGCCAGCAGTCCGATCCCCGCAGGGGCATGGCCTGAAGCTTTCTTT | CASSPIPAGAWPEAFF
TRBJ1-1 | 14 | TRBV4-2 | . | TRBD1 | TGTGCCAGCAGCCAACCGGGACAGGGGACTGAAGCTTTCTTT | CASSQPGQGTEAFF
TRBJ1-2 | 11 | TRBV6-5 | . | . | TGTGCCAGCAGCAAGAACTATGGCTACACCTTC | CASSKNYGYTF
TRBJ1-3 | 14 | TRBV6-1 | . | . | TGTGCCAGCAGTGATTACGGCTCTGGAAACACCATATATTTT | CASSDYGSGNTIYF
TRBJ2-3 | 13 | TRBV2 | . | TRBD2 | TGTGCCACCAAACTAGCGCGCACAGATACGCAGTATTTT | CATKLARTDTQYF
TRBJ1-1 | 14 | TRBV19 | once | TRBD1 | TGTGCCAGTAGCAAGGACAGGGAGAGCACTGAAGCTTTCTTT | CASSKDRESTEAFF
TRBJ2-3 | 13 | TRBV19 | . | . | TGTGCCGCCGGAACAGGGTCCACAGATACGCAGTATTTT | CAAGTGSTDTQYF
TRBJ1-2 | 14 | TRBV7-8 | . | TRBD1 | TGTGCCAGCAGCTTAGTTCCAGGGGGCCTTAGCTACACCTTC | CASSLVPGGLSYTF
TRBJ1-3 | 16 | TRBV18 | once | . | TGTGCCAGCTCACCATTTAGGGCAGGGGCTGGAAACACCATATATTTT | CASSPFRAGAGNTIYF
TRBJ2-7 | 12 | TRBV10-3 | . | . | TGTGCCATCTCGCCAGGTGCCTACGAGCAGTACTTC | CAISPGAYEQYF
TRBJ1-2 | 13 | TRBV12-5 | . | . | TGTGCTAGTGGTTTGGGCCATTCCGGTGGCTACACCTTC | CASGLGHSGGYTF
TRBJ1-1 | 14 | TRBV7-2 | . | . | TGTGCCAGCAGCGAGCGGACGGATAACACTGAAGCTTTCTTT | CASSERTDNTEAFF
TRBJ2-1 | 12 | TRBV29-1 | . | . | TGCAGCGTTGTGGTCGAGTCCATAGAGCAGTTCTTC | CSVVVESIEQFF
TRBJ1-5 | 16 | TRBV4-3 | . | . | TGCGCCAGCAGCCAAGATATAGGGGAGATGTATCAGCCCCAGCATTTT | CASSQDIGEMYQPQHF
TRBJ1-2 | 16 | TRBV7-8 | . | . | TGTGCCAGCAGCCCATTTAGTCAGGGGCCTGATTATGGCTACACCTTC | CASSPFSQGPDYGYTF
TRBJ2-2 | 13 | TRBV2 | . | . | TGTGCCAGCAGTCCAGGAAACACCGGGGAGCTGTTTTTT | CASSPGNTGELFF
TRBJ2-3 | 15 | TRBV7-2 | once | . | TGTGCCAGCTGCCGCGGACAAGTTATCACAGATACGCAGTATTTT | CASCRGQVITDTQYF
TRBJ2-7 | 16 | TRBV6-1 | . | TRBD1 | TGTGCCAGCAGTGAAGCGATCGCAGGGGGCGCCTACGAGCAGTACTTC | CASSEAIAGGAYEQYF
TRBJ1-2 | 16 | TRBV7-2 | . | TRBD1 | TGTGCCAGCAGCTTAGTCCCGGGACAGGGGGCTTATGGCTACACCTTC | CASSLVPGQGAYGYTF
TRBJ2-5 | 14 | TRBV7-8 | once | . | TGTGCCAGCAGCTGGACCGACAGCCAAGAGACCCAGTACTTC | CASSWTDSQETQYF
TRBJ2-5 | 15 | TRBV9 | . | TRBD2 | TGTGCCAGCAGCGTAAGTAGCGGGACCCAAGAGACCCAGTACTTC | CASSVSSGTQETQYF
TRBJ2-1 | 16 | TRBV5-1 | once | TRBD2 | TGCGCCAGCAGCTTGGCTAGCGGGGGGGCCTACAATGAGCAGTTCTTC | CASSLASGGAYNEQFF
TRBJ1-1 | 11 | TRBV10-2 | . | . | TGCGCCAGCACTGCAGGGGCTGAAGCTTTCTTT | CASTAGAEAFF
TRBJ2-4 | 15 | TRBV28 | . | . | TGTGCCAGCAGTACCCTTCAGGGGGGGAAAAACATTCAGTACTTC | CASSTLQGGKNIQYF
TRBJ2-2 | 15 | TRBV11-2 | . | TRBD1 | TGTGCCAGCAGATACAACAGGGGGCGAACCGGGGAGCTGTTTTTT | CASRYNRGRTGELFF
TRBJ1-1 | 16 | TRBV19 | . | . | TGTGCCAGTAATTTTAGGGTTTCATCGGTGGACACTGAAGCTTTCTTT | CASNFRVSSVDTEAFF
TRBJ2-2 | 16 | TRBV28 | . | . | TGTGCCAGCAGTTCGGTCGCCTCAGGGCAGGGCGGGGAGCTGTTTTTT | CASSSVASGQGGELFF
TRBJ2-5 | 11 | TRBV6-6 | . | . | TGTGCCAGCAGTTACGAGGAGACCCAGTACTTC | CASSYEETQYF
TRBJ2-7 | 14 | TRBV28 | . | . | TGTGCCAGCACTAGAGGGGCTCCAACCTACGAGCAGTACTTC | CASTRGAPTYEQYF
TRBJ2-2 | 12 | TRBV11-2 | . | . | TGTGCCAGCAGCTTAGAGTACGGGGAGCTGTTTTTT | CASSLEYGELFF
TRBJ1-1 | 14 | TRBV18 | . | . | TGTGCCAGCTCACCGGGACGGACGAACACTGAAGCTTTCTTT | CASSPGRTNTEAFF
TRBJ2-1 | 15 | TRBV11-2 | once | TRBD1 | TGTGCCAGCAGCTTATTGGTACAGGGGGGCGTTGAGCAGTTCTTC | CASSLLVQGGVEQFF
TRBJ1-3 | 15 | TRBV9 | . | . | TGTGCCAGCAGCGTAGTGGGGGAATCTGGAAACACCATATATTTT | CASSVVGESGNTIYF
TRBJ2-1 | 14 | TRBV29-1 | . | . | TGCAGCGTTGAGGTAGTAAAACTCGGGAATGAGCAGTTCTTC | CSVEVVKLGNEQFF
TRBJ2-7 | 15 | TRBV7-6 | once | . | TGTGCCAGCAGCTTAGTTGGACTACGCGAGGGAGAGCAGTACTTC | CASSLVGLREGEQYF
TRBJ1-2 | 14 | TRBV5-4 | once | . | TGTGCCAGCAGCTTGGGTACTGACCTCTATGGCTACACCTTC | CASSLGTDLYGYTF
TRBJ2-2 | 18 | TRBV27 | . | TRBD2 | TGTGCCAGCAGCCCCCAAGCTAATAGCGGGAGGTACACCGGGGAGCTGTTTTTT | CASSPQANSGRYTGELFF
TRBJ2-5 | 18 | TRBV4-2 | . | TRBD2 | TGTGCCAGCAGCCAAGATGGAGGACTAGCGGGAGGGCGCGGGACCCAGTACTTC | CASSQDGGLAGGRGTQYF
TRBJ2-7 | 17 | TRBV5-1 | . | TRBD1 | TGCGCCAGCAGCTTGGCTTTAGTACGGACAGGGTCTTACGAGCAGTACTTC | CASSLALVRTGSYEQYF
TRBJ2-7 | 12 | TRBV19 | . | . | TGTGCCAGTAGTACGGCAACCTACGAGCAGTACTTC | CASSTATYEQYF
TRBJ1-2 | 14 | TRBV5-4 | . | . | TGTGCCAGCAGTTCCGGTCCGGGAGGGTATGGCTACACCTTC | CASSSGPGGYGYTF
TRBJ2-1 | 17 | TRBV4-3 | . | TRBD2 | TGCGCCAGCAGTCCCGGGACTAGCAACTCACTACGCAATGAGCAGTTCTTC | CASSPGTSNSLRNEQFF
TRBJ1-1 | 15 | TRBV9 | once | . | TGTGCCAGCAGCGTAACTCCTCGGGGTGACACTGAAGCTTTCTTT | CASSVTPRGDTEAFF
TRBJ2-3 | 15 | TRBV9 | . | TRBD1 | TGTGCCAGCAGCACCAGGGGGCGGGGCACAGATACGCAGTATTTT | CASSTRGRGTDTQYF
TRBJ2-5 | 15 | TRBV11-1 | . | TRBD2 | TGTGCCAGCAGCTTAATAGTCAGCGGGAGAGAGACCCAGTACTTC | CASSLIVSGRETQYF
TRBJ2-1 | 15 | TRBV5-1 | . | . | TGCGCCAGCAGCTTGGTTGTGGGTCAGATTGTCGAGCAGTTCTTC | CASSLVVGQIVEQFF
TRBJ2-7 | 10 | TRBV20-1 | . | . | TGCAGTGCGCGGGACCACGAGCAGTACTTC | CSARDHEQYF